A single sample gave rise to the 6 T cell receptor beta chains below, sequenced in a study of T cell responses to AZD1222 COVID-19 vaccine. Sequenced by immunoSEQ multiplex PCR; TCRdb stores in-frame clones only, minus some. Seen here are roughly 120,000 clones, 70% to 90% observed once, and the top ten hold over 8%. The material sequenced was peripheral blood, taken on day 0 of AZD1222 vaccination. These receptors were taken from an adult in good health.

The V call is TRBV20-1, the J call TRBJ1-1; D may be TRBD1 (6 bases). This CDR3 spans 13 amino acids. V was pared by 3 bases and J by 12 bases, with 20 bases between. Germline loops: CDR1 DFQATT, CDR2 SNEGSKA (reference sequence). CDR3 nucleotides: TGCAGTGCTAGTCAGGGGCCCTCTCTGAAATCTTTCTTT. Its translation: CSASQGPSLKSFF.

This sequence joins TRBV10-3 and TRBJ1-2; perhaps TRBD1 as D (5 bases). The CDR3 spans 15 residues. V was trimmed by 7 bases and J by 4 bases, leaving 19 bases between them. Germline CDR1 reads ENHRY; CDR2 reads SYGVKD. The CDR3 DNA sequence: TGTGCCATCACTGGGGCGGCAGACCTTAGCTATGGCTACACCTTC. Protein product: CAITGAADLSYGYTF.

The CDR3 sequence: CSPPMAGPYEQYF. The CDR3 DNA reads as TGCAGCCCCCCCATGGCCGGACCATACGAGCAGTACTTC. The V and J genes are TRBV29-1 and TRBJ2-7; D is undetermined. Between the trimmed V and J ends, which lost 8 bases and 4 bases, there was a span of 18 bases. Germline V CDR1 and CDR2: SQVTM, ANQGSEA. This CDR3 contains 13 residues.

As DNA, the CDR3 is TGTGCCAGCAGTGGCGTCTGGGACAGGGACGGCGAGCAGTACTTC. Its translation is CASSGVWDRDGEQYF. V and J are TRBV28 and TRBJ2-7, with 9 bases lining up with TRBD1. In germline, CDR1 is MDHEN, CDR2 SYDVKM. The length of the CDR3 is 15 residues. J gave up 6 bases and V 5 bases, and 11 bases lay outside the gene matches.

J is TRBJ2-2 and V is TRBV3-1 (or the pseudogene TRBV3-2); tentative D call: TRBD1 (6 bases). V was clipped by 2 bases and J by 3 bases, with 13 bases between them. CDR1 and CDR2 (germline): LGHDT, YNNKEL (reference sequence). This CDR3 has 16 residues. The CDR3 sequence: CASSQIIWTDTGELFF. CDR3 coding DNA: TGTGCCAGCAGCCAAATAATATGGACAGACACCGGGGAGCTGTTTTTT.

V is TRBV7-8 and J is TRBJ1-6; no definite D call. V was clipped by 2 bases and J by 8 bases, with 22 bases between them. The CDR3 consists of 18 residues. CDR1 and CDR2 (germline): SGHVS, FQNEAQ. CDR3 coding DNA: TGTGCCAGCAGCTTAAAGGCCAGAGCGGACCGTCATTATTCACCCCTCCACTTT. The encoded protein is CASSLKARADRHYSPLHF.